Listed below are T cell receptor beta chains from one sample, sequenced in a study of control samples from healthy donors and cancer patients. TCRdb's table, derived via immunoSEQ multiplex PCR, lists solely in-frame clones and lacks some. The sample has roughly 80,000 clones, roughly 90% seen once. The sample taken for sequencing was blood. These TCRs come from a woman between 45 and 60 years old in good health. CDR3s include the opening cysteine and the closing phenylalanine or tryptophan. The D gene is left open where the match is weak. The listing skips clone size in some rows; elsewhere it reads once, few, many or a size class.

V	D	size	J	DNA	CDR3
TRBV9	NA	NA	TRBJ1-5	TGTGCCAGCGGGGGGGTTAGCAATCAGCCCCAGCATTTT	CASGGVSNQPQHF
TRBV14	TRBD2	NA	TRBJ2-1	TGTGCCAGCAGCCTGCCGGGAGGCAATGAGCAGTTCTTC	CASSLPGGNEQFF
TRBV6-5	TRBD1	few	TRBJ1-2	TGTGCCAGCAGATGGACAGGCCTTAACTATGGCTACACCTTC	CASRWTGLNYGYTF
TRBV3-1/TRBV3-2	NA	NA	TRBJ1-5	TGTGCCAGCAGCCAAGCAGGGGTTAATCAGCCCCAGCATTTT	CASSQAGVNQPQHF
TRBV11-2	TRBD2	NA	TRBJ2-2	TGTGCCAGCAGCGTGACTAGCGGGGCGACCGGGGAGCTGTTTTTT	CASSVTSGATGELFF
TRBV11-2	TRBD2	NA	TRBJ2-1	TGTGTCAGCGACCCGGGGACCGGGGGGAGCTCCTACAATGAGCAGTTCTTC	CVSDPGTGGSSYNEQFF
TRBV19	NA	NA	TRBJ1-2	TGTGCCAGTAGTACAGGGAGTGGCTACACCTTC	CASSTGSGYTF
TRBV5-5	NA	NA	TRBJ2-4	TGTGCCAGCAGCTTGGCCAACAACGTAGCCAAAAACATTCAGTACTTC	CASSLANNVAKNIQYF
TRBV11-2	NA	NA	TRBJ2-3	TGTGCCAGCAGACCCCCCGCCGCAGATACGCAGTATTTT	CASRPPAADTQYF
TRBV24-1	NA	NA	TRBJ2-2	TGTGCCACCAGTGATCGACAGATAGGGAACACCGGGGAGCTGTTTTTT	CATSDRQIGNTGELFF
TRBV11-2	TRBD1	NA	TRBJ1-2	TGTGCCAGCAGCAGCTACGGGCGTTGGGACAGACACTATGGCTACACCTTC	CASSSYGRWDRHYGYTF
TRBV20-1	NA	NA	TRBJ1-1	TGCAGTGCAACGGACACTGAAGCTTTCTTT	CSATDTEAFF
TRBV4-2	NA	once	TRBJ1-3	TGTGCCAGCAGCCAATTAAGAAACACCATATATTTT	CASSQLRNTIYF
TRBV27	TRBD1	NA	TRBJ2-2	TGTGCCAGCAGTTTCCCCAGACAGGGTAACACCGGGGAGCTGTTTTTT	CASSFPRQGNTGELFF
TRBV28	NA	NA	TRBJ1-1	TGTGCCAGCAGTTCCCCGGGGGGGAGGGAGCGGAATGAAGCTTTCTTT	CASSSPGGRERNEAFF
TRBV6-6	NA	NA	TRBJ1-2	TGTGCCAGCAGTTACTCGGATTTACAGGATGGATATGGCTACACCTTC	CASSYSDLQDGYGYTF